This T cell receptor (beta chain) was sequenced in a study of blood T cells in healthy people across ages. Trimming shortened V by 3 bases and J by 3 bases, and 10 bases separated the two germline ends. The CDR3 contains 14 residues. Germline V lookup: CDR1 SGDLS, CDR2 YYNGEE. PCR was performed a second time for 7 to 11 cycles using a sample-barcoded 5' primer and a J-beta primer mix. TCRdb itself ran the 5' RACE reads through MiXCR, one entry per CDR3 protein. The data show around 1,000,000 distinct CDR3 sequences, 30% to 40% seen once. For this clonotype: The antigen is unknown.

Study conclusions and caveats: Per-million-T-cell TCR beta diversity fell roughly linearly with age. Long-lived donors had more naive CD4+ cells and higher diversity than aged donors. PBMCs left unsorted prevented a conclusive naive versus antigen-experienced comparison.

This sequence originates from a man aged 18 to 29 in good health. This chain links TRBV9 with TRBJ2-1, with D perhaps matching TRBD2 (5 bases). The specimen was blood. The DNA of the CDR3 is TGTGCCAGCAGCGCCCGGGGAGACTACAATGAGCAGTTCTTC. Translation gives CASSARGDYNEQFF.